This entry lists 32 T cell receptor beta chains sequenced from one sample in a study of regulatory T cells in long-lasting Graves disease. Library construction for TCR beta used iRepertoire HTBI primers and Arm-PCR of CDR3 regions. One entry per CDR3 protein, called by TCRdb with MiXCR from the multiplex PCR reads. The sample includes more than 300,000 distinct CDR3 sequences, roughly 17% of them seen just once. The time point here: newly diagnosed GD, antithyroid drugs for less than 3 months. Construction of the TCR library relied on RNA isolated from PBMCs. The same data also contributed to another study, on T cells in Graves' hyperthyroidism and ophthalmopathy.

The source material was peripheral blood mononuclear cells (PBMCs), sampled at new diagnosis, from a patient treated with antithyroid drugs. Every receptor here comes from a woman between 18 and 29 years old with Graves disease.

On this clonotype itself: This sequence may be a read error, since a much larger clone differs from it by one base. V and J are TRBV20-1 and TRBJ2-7, with 14 bases lining up with TRBD2. The assigned J gene may be wrong: the sequence end matches TRBJ2-4 better. The CDR3 runs 17 residues. Germline CDR1 DFQATT, CDR2 SNEGSKA (reference sequence). This CDR3 reads CSARSGLAGGRSDIQYF. As DNA, the CDR3 is TGCAGTGCTAGATCTGGACTAGCGGGAGGCCGCTCAGACATTCAGTACTTC.

Notes on this clonotype: A read error may explain this, as a much larger clone is one base away. The chain couples TRBV5-8 to TRBJ2-1; D is uncertain. The CDR3 sequence is 13 residues long. CDR1 is SGHTS and CDR2 is YDEGEE in the germline V gene. V lost 2 bases and J 13 bases, leaving 16 bases between the germline ends. CDR3 in amino acids: CASSLRRRETQFF. DNA for the CDR3: TGTGCCAGCAGCTTAAGGCGACGCGAGACCCAGTTCTTC.

This clonotype showed up many times. The J gene is TRBJ1-1, the V gene TRBV3-1; possible D gene TRBD1, 5 bases. V dropped 1 base and J dropped 7 bases, with 10 bases sitting between them. CDR1 is LGHDT, CDR2 YNNKEL, per germline (reference sequence). The CDR3 totals 13 residues. The CDR3 DNA sequence: TGTGCCAGCAGCCAAGTCATGGGGGGTGAAGCTTTCTTT. This translates into CASSQVMGGEAFF.

This clonotype was seen only a few times. This chain uses TRBV20-1 with TRBJ2-7, with D maybe TRBD2 (5 bases). The better agreement between TRBJ2-5 and the DNA end casts doubt on the J call. The CDR3 spans 13 residues. CDR1 and CDR2 (germline): DFQATT, SNEGSKA (reference sequence). As DNA, the CDR3 is TGCAGTGCTAGACGGGTGGCGGGAGAGACCCAGTACTTC. Protein product: CSARRVAGETQYF.

This clonotype occurred many times. A junction end diverges from the germline sequence, so it may reflect a read error. The J gene is TRBJ2-5, the V gene TRBV5-1, with 7 bases that match TRBD1. Per the germline V gene, CDR1 is SGHRS and CDR2 is YFSETQ. The CDR3 has 13 residues. The CDR3 is CASSPRQGETQYF. DNA for the CDR3: TGTGCCAGCAGTCCCAGACAGGGAGAGACCCAGTACTTC.

This clonotype has just a few counts. Here the CDR3 DNA reads TGTGCCAGCAGTGAGGATTATAGCAATCAGCCCCAGCATTTT. It encodes CASSEDYSNQPQHF. The rearrangement links TRBV2 to TRBJ1-5; D not resolved. V was cut by 3 bases and J by 0 bases, with 6 bases left in between. In germline, CDR1 is SNHLY, CDR2 FYNNEI. CDR3 length: 14 amino acids.

This clonotype was seen repeatedly, ten times or more. This chain joins TRBV28 and TRBJ1-6, with a weak D call TRBD1 (5 bases). Germline CDR1 is MDHEN and CDR2 is SYDVKM. Trimming left V 6 bases short and J 5 bases short, with 11 bases between. This CDR3 region has 14 residues. CDR3 in DNA: TGTGCCAGCAGCCCGGGACGGGATAATTCACCCCTCCACTTT. Residues: CASSPGRDNSPLHF.

At least ten counts were recorded for this clonotype. This chain links TRBV7-8 with TRBJ2-2; the match to TRBD2 covers 9 bases. CDR3 length equals 17 residues. Trimming at V came to 5 bases and at J to 0 bases, leaving 7 bases not matched to a gene. Germline V gene sequence: CDR1 SGHVS, CDR2 FQNEAQ. The CDR3 is CASSDNVAGANTGELFF. The CDR3 nucleotides read TGTGCCAGCAGCGACAACGTAGCGGGAGCGAACACCGGGGAGCTGTTTTTT.

There are many counts of this clonotype. The CDR3 region is CASSADRGYGYTF. CDR3 DNA: TGTGCCAGCAGTGCGGACAGGGGATATGGCTACACCTTC. The V call is TRBV6-1, the J call TRBJ1-2, with 9 nucleotides matching TRBD1. V gave up 4 bases and J gave up 5 bases; unmatched junction bases: 2. The CDR3 runs 13 residues. Per the germline V gene, CDR1 is MNHNS and CDR2 is SASEGT.

The sample holds many counts of this clonotype. This chain links TRBV6-2 or TRBV6-3 with TRBJ2-3; 11 nucleotides line up with TRBD1. Germline V gives CDR1 MNHEY, CDR2 SVGEGT. This CDR3 has 15 amino acids. Trimming at V came to 5 bases and at J to 2 bases, leaving 3 bases not matched to a gene. The CDR3 bases are TGTGCCAGCAGTGATGGACAGGGGGCCACAGATACGCAGTATTTT. Translating it yields CASSDGQGATDTQYF.

The rearrangement links TRBV2 to TRBJ2-2; D is perhaps TRBD1 or TRBD2 (5 bases each). The CDR3 runs 17 residues. Germline assignment: CDR1 SNHLY and CDR2 FYNNEI. V lost 1 base, J lost 2 bases, and 14 bases lay in between. The CDR3 DNA follows: TGTGCCAGCAGTGAAGACCCCGAGGGGCCAAACACCGGGGAGCTGTTTTTT. Encoded protein: CASSEDPEGPNTGELFF.

At least ten counts were recorded for this clonotype. V is TRBV20-1 and J is TRBJ2-5; 8 nucleotides match TRBD1. Germline V gene data show CDR1 as DFQATT and CDR2 as SNEGSKA (reference sequence). Losses at the gene ends were 5 bases for V and 6 bases for J; bases not matched to a gene: 14. This CDR3 comprises 15 residues. The CDR3 DNA follows: TGCAGTGCTGCCCCGGGACAGGAAAGTTGGAAGACCCAGTACTTC. Translated, it gives CSAAPGQESWKTQYF.

This sequence joins TRBV5-6 and TRBJ2-5; TRBD2 matches 12 bases. The germline V gene encodes CDR1 SGHDT and CDR2 YYEEEE. J lost 0 bases, V lost 2 bases, and 5 bases had no gene match. The CDR3 contains 17 residues. CDR3: CASSFAGLAGHQETQYF. For the CDR3, the DNA is TGTGCCAGCAGCTTTGCGGGACTAGCGGGTCACCAAGAGACCCAGTACTTC.

The table lists this clonotype with many counts. This rearrangement joins TRBV5-1 to TRBJ2-1, with 10 positions matching TRBD1. Germline V gene lookup returns CDR1 SGHRS and CDR2 YFSETQ. The CDR3 is made up of 17 amino acids. Trimming at V came to 0 bases and at J to 8 bases, leaving 11 bases not matched to a gene. CDR3 protein: CASSLATTGTGEDEQFF. The CDR3 coding sequence is TGCGCCAGCAGCTTGGCGACAACCGGGACAGGGGAAGATGAGCAGTTCTTC.

Ten or more counts support this clonotype. The chain has TRBV6-2 or TRBV6-3 and TRBJ2-1; 10 nucleotides line up with TRBD2. V dropped 6 bases and J dropped 3; count of bases not matched to a gene: 5. The CDR3 has 15 residues. CDR1 and CDR2 (germline): MNHEY, SVGEGT. Here the CDR3 reads CASSSLAGVYNEQFF. In DNA form, the CDR3 reads TGTGCCAGCAGCTCTCTAGCGGGAGTCTACAATGAGCAGTTCTTC.

The V call is TRBV15, the J call TRBJ2-7; TRBD1 is a possible D gene (5 bases). With 5 bases removed from V and 1 base from J, the gap between germline ends came to 18 bases. This CDR3 has 16 residues. Per the germline V gene, CDR1 is LNHNV and CDR2 is YYDKDF (reference sequence). For the CDR3, the DNA is TGTGCCACCAGCCTACAGGCCCTGGCAGCGTCCTACGAGCAGTACTTC. It encodes CATSLQALAASYEQYF.

The chain couples TRBV6-1 to TRBJ2-6; 7 bases are a match to TRBD1. Germline V lookup: CDR1 MNHNS, CDR2 SASEGT. This CDR3 has 15 amino acids. V gave up 7 bases and J gave up 4 bases; unmatched junction bases: 7. The CDR3 sequence is CASTLQGTGANVLTF. The CDR3, as DNA: TGTGCCAGCACCTTACAGGGGACGGGGGCCAACGTCCTGACTTTC.

This clonotype showed up many times. The chain couples TRBV10-3 to TRBJ1-2, with D uncertain. V lost 4 bases and J lost 6, with 6 bases in between. The CDR3 covers 11 residues. Germline CDR1 and CDR2: ENHRY and SYGVKD. The CDR3 reads CAISARDGYTF. CDR3 DNA sequence: TGTGCCATCAGTGCCCGGGATGGCTACACCTTC.

This clonotype was detected only a few times. This chain uses TRBV7-8 with TRBJ1-5; D unclear. CDR3 length equals 16 residues. The V and J ends lost 5 bases and 3 bases respectively, with 17 bases between them. Germline V gives CDR1 SGHVS, CDR2 FQNEAQ. The chain's CDR3 is CASSPGEFQHNQPQHF. The CDR3 nucleotides are TGTGCCAGCAGCCCCGGGGAATTTCAGCACAATCAGCCCCAGCATTTT.

The chain couples TRBV29-1 to TRBJ1-1, with 10 bases fitting TRBD1. With 2 bases clipped from V and 7 bases from J, the junction kept 4 bases outside the gene matches. The length of the CDR3 is 13 residues. CDR1 and CDR2 from the germline V gene are SQVTM and ANQGSEA. The CDR3 sequence is CSVELGQGDEAFF. CDR3 coding DNA: TGCAGCGTTGAACTCGGACAGGGGGATGAAGCTTTCTTT.

This clonotype was recorded at least ten times. The gene calls are TRBV10-3 and TRBJ1-1; D remains unclear. Trimming removed 4 bases from V and 4 bases from J, with 10 bases in between. Germline-derived CDR1 and CDR2 are ENHRY and SYGVKD. The CDR3 is made up of 13 amino acids. Here the CDR3 DNA reads TGTGCCATCAGTGCCGTCTCGGTCACTGAAGCTTTCTTT. Its translation: CAISAVSVTEAFF.

About this clonotype: A much bigger clone sits one base away, suggesting this may be a read error. The V call is TRBV9, the J call TRBJ2-7; D call uncertain. Germline assignment: CDR1 SGDLS and CDR2 YYNGEE. CDR3 length: 12 residues. V was pared by 4 bases and J by 7 bases, with 12 bases between. CDR3 residues: CASSPQWSEQYF. The CDR3 DNA follows: TGTGCCAGCAGCCCCCAGTGGAGTGAGCAGTACTTC. Full variable domain (missing parts from reference TRBV9 and TRBJ2-7): DSGVTQTPKHLITATGQRVTLRCSPRSGDLSVYWYQQSLDQGLQFLIQYYNGEERAKGNILERFSAQQFPDLHSELNLSSLELGDSALYFCASSPQWSEQYFGPGTRLTVT.

This clonotype was detected many times. This chain links TRBV20-1 with TRBJ2-2, with TRBD1 matching 8 bases. Germline assignment: CDR1 DFQATT and CDR2 SNEGSKA (reference sequence). This CDR3 contains 16 residues. The V and J ends lost 3 bases and 3 bases, in that order; junction bases with no gene match: 9. CDR3: CSARKPGQADTGELFF. Here the CDR3 DNA reads TGCAGTGCTAGGAAACCGGGACAGGCAGACACCGGGGAGCTGTTTTTT.

This clonotype was seen a handful of times. This may be a read error: a much more frequent sequence differs by one nucleotide. V gene TRBV7-2 combines with J gene TRBJ2-7, with 8 bases aligning to TRBD1. Germline CDR1 is SGHTA and CDR2 is FQGNSA. This CDR3 contains 14 residues. The CDR3 region is CASSTRDRKYEQCF. CDR3 DNA: TGTGCCAGCAGCACCCGGGACAGGAAATACGAGCAGTGCTTC.

To note about this clonotype: This may come from a read error, since a much larger clone is one base off. Given the absence of the conserved phenylalanine or tryptophan at the CDR3 end, a read error is likely. This chain joins TRBV9 and TRBJ2-2, with 7 bases matching TRBD1. The junction had 7 bases not matched to a gene; V was cut back by 4 bases and J by 4 bases. Germline V gene sequence: CDR1 SGDLS, CDR2 YYNGEE. There are 15 residues in the CDR3. CDR3: CASSPGTVATGELFL. CDR3 nucleotide sequence: TGTGCCAGCAGCCCAGGGACAGTCGCCACCGGGGAGCTGTTTCTT.

The J gene is TRBJ2-5, the V gene TRBV29-1, with 7 bases matching TRBD2. J gave up 4 bases and V 7 bases, and 9 bases lay outside the gene matches. Germline V CDR1 and CDR2: SQVTM, ANQGSEA. There are 13 residues in the CDR3. CDR3 DNA sequence: TGCAGCGCTCCGGGACGGGGGGTAGAGACCCAGTACTTC. It specifies CSAPGRGVETQYF.

The chain is built from TRBV6-1 and TRBJ2-2; 8 bases match TRBD1. This CDR3 comprises 15 residues. CDR1 is MNHNS, CDR2 SASEGT, per germline. J was trimmed by 4 bases and V by 6 bases; bases with no gene match: 7. The DNA of the CDR3 is TGTGCCAGCAGAAGAACAGGGGGGAGCACCGGGGAGCTGTTTTTT. This codes for CASRRTGGSTGELFF.

This clonotype was seen repeatedly, ten times or more. The J gene is TRBJ2-2, the V gene TRBV5-1; TRBD2 agrees at 7 bases. Losses at the gene ends were 1 base for V and 4 bases for J; bases not matched to a gene: 4. Germline loops: CDR1 SGHRS, CDR2 YFSETQ. The length of the CDR3 is 15 residues. In nucleotides, the CDR3 is TGCGCCAGCAGCTTGAGTGCGGGAGCCACCGGGGAGCTGTTTTTT. This encodes CASSLSAGATGELFF.

This clonotype occurred many times. The chain has TRBV7-3 and TRBJ2-2; no definite D call. The CDR3 has 14 amino acids. V was clipped by 2 bases and J by 1 base, with 5 bases between them. Germline V gene data show CDR1 as SGHTA and CDR2 as FQGTGA. In DNA form, the CDR3 reads TGTGCCAGCAGCTTATCAGGGAACACCGGGGAGCTGTTTTTT. It codes for CASSLSGNTGELFF.

This clonotype appeared many times. The chain has TRBV12-3 or TRBV12-4 and TRBJ1-2, with D unresolved. With 7 bases removed from V and 9 bases from J, the gap between germline ends came to 15 bases. The CDR3 consists of 12 residues. CDR3 nucleotides: TGTGCCAGCACTCCTAACGGGGATAGCTACACCTTC. Translating gives CASTPNGDSYTF.

This clonotype was counted a few times. This rearrangement joins TRBV20-1 to TRBJ2-3; the D is unclear. The V and J ends lost 5 bases and 0 bases respectively, with 12 bases between them. Germline assignment: CDR1 DFQATT and CDR2 SNEGSKA (reference sequence). The CDR3 has 14 residues. The CDR3 sequence is CSAARTTSTDTQYF. The CDR3 DNA is TGCAGTGCTGCTAGGACGACTAGCACAGATACGCAGTATTTT.

This clonotype was counted ten times or more. The chain carries TRBV19 and TRBJ1-1, with no clear D. The CDR3 is 16 amino acids. The V end was cut by 5 bases, the J end by 0 bases, with 16 bases between. Per the germline V gene, CDR1 is LNHDA and CDR2 is SQIVND (reference sequence). The CDR3 loop is CASSPRGLTMNTEAFF. DNA of the CDR3: TGTGCCAGTAGTCCCCGCGGGCTAACAATGAACACTGAAGCTTTCTTT.